This TCR beta chain was recovered during a study of blood T cell repertoires in COVID-19 (TCRdb year 2020). About the investigation overall: The collaborator samples originated in the United States, Italy and Spain and spanned the acute and convalescent phases of COVID-19. A de-identified subject ID, COVID-19 status, age in years and sex were almost always included in the sample metadata. Deeply sampled blood TCRbeta repertoires from subjects exposed to, actively infected with, or recovered from COVID-19 were included in the dataset. The prospective study material was composed of cDNA or gDNA derived from T cells, B-cell-depleted T cells, or PBMCs. HLA class I and class II types, where available, came from metadata supplied by the sample provider rather than from assay-based typing. The samples were drawn from the first 160 participants of the ongoing ImmuneRACE study and from some 1,300 subjects provided by 6 global collaborators. The repertoires were released in a freely available public database meant as a resource for research on the immune response to SARS-CoV-2.

TCRbeta CDR3 regions were amplified from genomic DNA by means of the immunoSEQ Assay, a bias-controlled multiplex PCR. Per the original workflow: Within the assay, amplification of reference gene primers was used to estimate how many nucleated cells each sample contained. Sequence reads were collapsed and filtered to measure the absolute abundance of every unique TCRbeta CDR3 rearrangement. For each sample, productive Simpson clonality was calculated by taking the square root of Simpson's diversity index across productive rearrangements. The immuneACCESS repertoire file appears here via TCRdb, limited to in-frame rearrangements. These files lack a portion of the clones; in checked studies, under half of the deficit traces to unresolved V genes, and the cause of the others is not known. The V and J calls and the clone size are those of that table, but D and trimming were determined from the DNA. The sample contains around 200,000 clones, approximately 87% of them found a single time. About 20% of the sample belongs to the ten largest clones.

CDR1 and CDR2 (MNHEY, SVGAGI) derive from the germline V gene. V gives up 6 bases and J gives up 0 bases, and the segment between their germline ends measures 6 bases. The CDR3 numbers 13 residues from cysteine through phenylalanine. CDR3 DNA only is kept here, 39 bases in frame from base 1. For this clone: Its antigen is unknown. The input lacks base qualities; no much larger clone sits a single base away.

Here is what the overall study found, with its caveats: How much clinical and demographic metadata was included differed by source and by participant, and the metadata was provided uncurated.

Each collaborating institution followed its own protocols to collect whole blood in K2EDTA tubes. For TCRbeta analysis, collaborators shipped samples in one of three forms: frozen whole blood, isolated PBMCs, or DNA extracted from either of those sample types. This TCR was recovered from a man aged 70-80 years with active or convalescent COVID-19. The V gene is TRBV6-5 and the J gene is TRBJ1-3, with the D gene not confidently named. Sample: peripheral blood. CDR3 reads: CASRQNSGNTIYF. The bases read TGTGCCAGCAGACAAAACTCTGGAAACACCATATATTTT.